Described below is a single TCR beta chain sequence and its context. The data are from a study of blood T cell repertoires in COVID-19. Study information: Samples taken during acute and convalescent COVID-19 were collected in the United States, Italy and Spain. The analysed material was cDNA or gDNA that came from T cells, B-cell-depleted T cells, or PBMCs.

This CDR3 is 17 amino acids long. Unmatched junction bases numbered 6, after V lost 2 bases and J lost 2 bases. The germline CDR1 and CDR2 sequences are LGHNT and FRNRAP. Sequenced by immunoSEQ multiplex PCR; TCRdb stores in-frame clones only, minus some. This sample has under 300,000 clones, with 80% to 90% found just once. Sequences were obtained from peripheral blood. The V gene is TRBV12-5, the J gene TRBJ2-1; 10 nucleotides align to TRBD1. This TCR came from a woman in her forties or fifties who had recovered from COVID-19. The CDR3 region has the DNA TGTGCTAGTGGTTTGTGGAAGGGACAGGGGACCTACAATGAGCAGTTCTTC. This translates into CASGLWKGQGTYNEQFF.